This is a list of T cell receptor beta chains from one sample in a study of blood T cell repertoires in COVID-19. Libraries were prepared by immunoSEQ multiplex PCR; TCRdb keeps only in-frame clonotypes and omits some of them. Of around 250,000 clones detected, 85% to 90% appear once; the ten largest clones hold 15% to 17%. Material: PBMCs or T cells enriched from blood (not recorded which). These receptors came from a man between 18 and 35 years old who had recovered from COVID-19. Both conserved end residues are part of each CDR3. The D gene is left open where the match is weak. Clone size is stated in some rows and not others, as once, few, many or a class when expanded.

abundance	v_gene	j_gene	d_gene	CDR3nt	CDR3aa
NA	TRBV19	TRBJ1-4	NA	TGTGCCAGTAGTTTGTATTTGACAGCAACTAATGAAAAACTGTTTTTT	CASSLYLTATNEKLFF
NA	TRBV6-5	TRBJ2-6	TRBD1	TGTGCCAGCAGTTCGGGACAGCCCTCTGGGGCCAACGTCCTGACTTTC	CASSSGQPSGANVLTF
few	TRBV4-1	TRBJ1-1	TRBD1	TGCGCCAGCAGCCAGGAACCCACAGGGGTAACTGAAGCTTTCTTT	CASSQEPTGVTEAFF
NA	TRBV3-1/TRBV3-2	TRBJ1-2	TRBD1	TGTGCCAGCAGCGACCGGGACAGGGGGGACTATGGCTACACCTTC	CASSDRDRGDYGYTF
NA	TRBV24-1	TRBJ2-1	TRBD2	TGTGCCACCAGTGAGCTAGCGGGGGAACGCAATGAGCAGTTCTTC	CATSELAGERNEQFF
NA	TRBV2	TRBJ2-3	TRBD2	TGTGCCAGCAGCAAGCGGGAGACGGTCGCAGATACGCAGTATTTT	CASSKRETVADTQYF
few	TRBV15	TRBJ2-6	TRBD2	TGTGCCACCAGCGCTCGGGGGGGATCTGGGGCCAACGTCCTGACTTTC	CATSARGGSGANVLTF
NA	TRBV4-1	TRBJ2-3	NA	TGCGCCAGCAGCCAAGTAACTAGCTTAGATACGCAGTATTTT	CASSQVTSLDTQYF
NA	TRBV30	TRBJ1-5	NA	TGTGCCTGGAGTGCGGCGGGCAGCCATAATCAGCCCCAGCATTTT	CAWSAAGSHNQPQHF
NA	TRBV4-1	TRBJ1-1	NA	TGCGCCAGCAGCCAAGAAAGAGGAAACACTGAAGCTTTCTTT	CASSQERGNTEAFF
once	TRBV14	TRBJ2-1	TRBD2	TGTGCCAGCAGCCCAGGACTAGCGGGAGGAGTGTGGGTCTCCAATGAGCAGTTCTTC	CASSPGLAGGVWVSNEQFF
NA	TRBV6-4	TRBJ2-3	TRBD2	TGTGCCAGCAGTGACAAAGCGGGGGGGGAAGATACGCAGTATTTT	CASSDKAGGEDTQYF
NA	TRBV9	TRBJ2-4	NA	TGTGCCAGCAGCCAGGAGGTGGGAGGAAACATTCAGTACTTC	CASSQEVGGNIQYF
NA	TRBV12-5	TRBJ1-3	NA	TGTGCTAGTGGTCGGGGGACTGGAAACACCATATATTTT	CASGRGTGNTIYF
NA	TRBV3-1/TRBV3-2	TRBJ2-1	TRBD2	TGTGCCAGCAGCCAATCGACTAGCGGGTTCAATGAGCAGTTCTTC	CASSQSTSGFNEQFF
NA	TRBV3-1/TRBV3-2	TRBJ2-5	NA	TGTGCCAGCAGCCAAGGCGCGGCAGGGCGAGAGACCCAGTACTTC	CASSQGAAGRETQYF
NA	TRBV12-3/TRBV12-4	TRBJ1-1	NA	TGTGCCAGCAGTTTGGGAGGTTGGACTGAAGCTTTCTTT	CASSLGGWTEAFF
once	TRBV19	TRBJ1-5	TRBD1	TGTGCCACTAAGGACAGGGGACATCAGCCCCAGCATTTT	CATKDRGHQPQHF
NA	TRBV4-1	TRBJ1-4	NA	TGCGCCAGCCAATACGTCTCGTCGGGTACCAATGAAAAACTGTTTTTT	CASQYVSSGTNEKLFF
few	TRBV7-6	TRBJ2-1	TRBD2	TGTGCCAGCAGCTTAGGTGCGACTAGCGGGAGCATAAACAATGAGCAGTTCTTC	CASSLGATSGSINNEQFF
NA	TRBV11-1	TRBJ2-5	NA	TGTGCCAGCAGCTTACGACTAGGAGAGACCCAGTACTTC	CASSLRLGETQYF
NA	TRBV7-6	TRBJ2-5	NA	TGTGCCAGCAGCTTAGAGCCGGAGGGAGAGACCCAGTACTTC	CASSLEPEGETQYF
NA	TRBV30	TRBJ1-6	NA	TGTGCCTGGAGTGTGGAGGGGTGGTCCCTCCACTTT	CAWSVEGWSLHF
NA	TRBV19	TRBJ2-1	TRBD2	TGTGCCAGTAGTCTAGTGACTTTGCGGGAGAGAGGTGAGCAGTTCTTC	CASSLVTLRERGEQFF
few	TRBV4-1	TRBJ1-5	NA	TGCGCCAGCAGCCAAGATTTAGTCCTACGGAATCAGCCCCAGCATTTT	CASSQDLVLRNQPQHF
NA	TRBV19	TRBJ2-3	TRBD2	TGTGCCAGTAGTCTGTCTAGCGGGGGTACGCAGTATTTT	CASSLSSGGTQYF
NA	TRBV9	TRBJ1-6	NA	TGTGCCAGCAGCGGGGGAGGTGGGAATTCACCCCTCCACTTT	CASSGGGGNSPLHF
NA	TRBV12-5	TRBJ2-4	TRBD2	TGTGCTAGTGGTTTGCCCCAGCGGGGAAACATTCAGTACTTC	CASGLPQRGNIQYF
NA	TRBV20-1	TRBJ2-7	TRBD2	TGCAGTGCTAGTCCTAGCGGGGTTAGCTACGAGCAGTACTTC	CSASPSGVSYEQYF
NA	TRBV5-1	TRBJ2-2	TRBD2	TGCGCCAGCAGCTTGGACAGCGGGATACCAGGGGAGCTGTTTTTT	CASSLDSGIPGELFF
NA	TRBV6-2/TRBV6-3	TRBJ2-1	TRBD2	TGTGCCAGCAGCTGGGGACTAGCGGAACAGTTCTTC	CASSWGLAEQFF
NA	TRBV18	TRBJ1-5	NA	TGTGCCAGCTCCCCCGACAGGAACAATCAGCCCCAGCATTTT	CASSPDRNNQPQHF
few	TRBV24-1	TRBJ1-1	NA	TGTGCCACCAGTATTGAACTCTTCGGAGCTTTCTTT	CATSIELFGAFF
NA	TRBV5-1	TRBJ2-3	NA	TGCGCCAGCAGCTTGGATCCAGGGTCATACACAGATACGCAGTATTTT	CASSLDPGSYTDTQYF
NA	TRBV19	TRBJ1-2	TRBD1	TGTGCCAGTAATCGACAGGGGGCTAACTATGGCTACACCTTC	CASNRQGANYGYTF
NA	TRBV7-2	TRBJ1-5	NA	TGTGCCAGCAGCTCAGGATATACGCAGCCCCAGCATTTT	CASSSGYTQPQHF
NA	TRBV19	TRBJ2-5	NA	TGTGCCAGTAGTAGCCTGGGTGGGGCTGGGCAAGAGACCCAGTACTTC	CASSSLGGAGQETQYF
NA	TRBV11-1	TRBJ2-1	NA	TGTGCCAGCAGCTTAGAGGGGACTGGCTACAATGAGCAGTTCTTC	CASSLEGTGYNEQFF
NA	TRBV27	TRBJ2-2	NA	TGTGCCAGCAGTTCCCGGCGGGGGAACACCGGGGAGCTGTTTTTT	CASSSRRGNTGELFF
NA	TRBV4-1	TRBJ2-1	TRBD2	TGCGCCAGCAGCCAAGCGAGACTAGCGGGGATCAATGAGCAGTTCTTC	CASSQARLAGINEQFF
NA	TRBV3-1/TRBV3-2	TRBJ2-7	NA	TGTGCCAGCAGCCAAGTTTTATACGAGCAGTACTTC	CASSQVLYEQYF
NA	TRBV27	TRBJ2-1	TRBD2	TGTGCCAGCAGTCCCTACCCCAGCGGGAATGGTGAGCAGTTCTTC	CASSPYPSGNGEQFF
NA	TRBV29-1	TRBJ2-3	TRBD2	TGCAGCGTTGACCGTAGCGGGAGTCGGGATACGCAGTATTTT	CSVDRSGSRDTQYF
few	TRBV27	TRBJ1-6	TRBD1	TGTGCCAGCAGTCCCCATGGACAGGGGAATTCACCCCTCCACTTT	CASSPHGQGNSPLHF
NA	TRBV5-1	TRBJ2-7	TRBD1	TGCGCCAGCAGCCCCTTTCTCCAGGGGGCAACCTACGAGCAGTACTTC	CASSPFLQGATYEQYF
NA	TRBV11-2	TRBJ1-1	NA	TGTGCCAGCAGCTTGTATGAAGCGAACACTGAAGCTTTCTTT	CASSLYEANTEAFF
NA	TRBV2	TRBJ2-1	TRBD2	TGTGCCAGCAGTCCTAGCGGGAGGACCTACAATGAGCAGTTCTTC	CASSPSGRTYNEQFF
NA	TRBV7-3	TRBJ2-1	TRBD2	TGTGCCAGCAGCTCCGAACTAGCGGGAGGGCCCAATGAGCAGTTCTTC	CASSSELAGGPNEQFF
NA	TRBV30	TRBJ2-3	TRBD2	TGTGCCTGGAGTGTACGGCCTAGCGGGCGTCGAGGGGCTAAAACAGATACGCAGTATTTT	CAWSVRPSGRRGAKTDTQYF
NA	TRBV15	TRBJ1-5	NA	TGTGCCACCAGCAGCCCCCTTGGAGGTATCGGCAATCAGCCCCAGCATTTT	CATSSPLGGIGNQPQHF
NA	TRBV6-2/TRBV6-3	TRBJ2-1	NA	TGTGCCAGCAGTTACACAGGGCACCCCTCCTACAATGAGCAGTTCTTC	CASSYTGHPSYNEQFF